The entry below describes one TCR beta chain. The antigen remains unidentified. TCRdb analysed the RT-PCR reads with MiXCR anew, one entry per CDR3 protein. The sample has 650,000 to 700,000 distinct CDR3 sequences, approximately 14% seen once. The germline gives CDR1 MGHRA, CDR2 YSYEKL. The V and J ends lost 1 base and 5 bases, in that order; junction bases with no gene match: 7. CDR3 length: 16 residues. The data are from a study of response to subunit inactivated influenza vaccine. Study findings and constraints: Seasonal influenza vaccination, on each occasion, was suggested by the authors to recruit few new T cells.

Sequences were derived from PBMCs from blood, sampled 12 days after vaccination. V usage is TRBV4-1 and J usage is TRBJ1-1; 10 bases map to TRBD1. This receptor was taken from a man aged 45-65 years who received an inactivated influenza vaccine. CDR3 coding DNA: TGCGCCAGCAGCCAAGTCCCGGGACAGGGGCGGACTGAAGCTTTCTTT. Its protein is CASSQVPGQGRTEAFF.